This record looks at one T cell receptor (beta chain) sequence and its context. Amplification of TCR beta CDR3 regions used RNA as the template. The TCR CDR3 first-round RT-PCR relied on the HTBI primer set. TCRdb re-called the multiplex PCR reads through MiXCR, storing one row per CDR3 protein. The data show about 480,000 distinct CDR3 sequences, around 14% seen once. The data stem from a study of T cells in Graves' hyperthyroidism and ophthalmopathy. V lost 5 bases, J lost 5 bases, and 12 bases stayed unmatched. The length of the CDR3 is 15 residues. The germline V gene encodes CDR1 DFQATT and CDR2 SNEGSKA (reference sequence).

The sequence was obtained from a woman between 18 and 29 years old with Graves' hyperthyroidism. Specimen: blood. V usage is TRBV20-1 and J usage is TRBJ2-3; 8 nucleotides match TRBD2. Written as DNA, the CDR3 is TGCAGTGCTCCCGGACTAGCCTACGTTAAAGATACGCAGTATTTT. Protein product: CSAPGLAYVKDTQYF.